This T cell receptor (beta chain) emerged from a study of post-analysis software for immune sequencing data. Study overall: Progressive-relapsing, secondary progressive and relapsing-remitting multiple sclerosis were among the disease courses included. Study-level findings and limits: There was significantly lower normalized Chao1 diversity in multiple sclerosis patients than in controls. Samples made in the same batch grouped tightly together by F measure. TRBV segments more frequent in patients than in controls numbered five and included TRBV5-6, TRBV5-1 and TRBV20-1.

With respect to this clonotype: The antigen is undetermined.

Unique molecular identifiers were carried by the TCR beta cDNA libraries. A population of 1 to 10 million T cells gave rise to around 530,000 cDNA molecules. TCRdb used MiXCR to reprocess the PCR reads, holding one entry per CDR3 protein. The table has roughly 620,000 distinct CDR3 sequences, about 44% seen once. Germline CDR1 and CDR2: SGHRS and YFSETQ. The CDR3 covers 16 residues. The ends lost 4 bases at V and 11 bases at J; junction bases unmatched: 13. The source of this sequence is a girl under 18 with multiple sclerosis. J is TRBJ2-5 and V is TRBV5-1; 14 bases line up with TRBD2. The sequenced sample was blood. The CDR3 nucleotides read TGCGCCAGCAGCCTCATGACTAGCGGGAGGGCCAATGAGCAGTACTTC. Its protein product is CASSLMTSGRANEQYF.